Listed below are T cell receptor beta chains from one sample, sequenced in a study of T cells in Graves' hyperthyroidism and ophthalmopathy. Using its own MiXCR run on the multiplex PCR reads, TCRdb lists one record per CDR3 protein. In the table there are over 700,000 distinct CDR3 sequences, around 19% of which are singletons. The specimen sequenced was blood. The receptors stem from a woman between 45 and 65 years old with Graves' hyperthyroidism that later progressed to Graves' ophthalmopathy. CDR3s include the opening cysteine and the closing phenylalanine or tryptophan. The D gene is left open where the match is weak. The size entry is marked missing in some rows and otherwise reads once, few, many or a size class.

abundance: .
d_gene: .
j_gene: TRBJ2-4
v_gene: TRBV28
CDR3nt: TGTGCCAGCAGTTTATCTCCGTGGGAGGCCAAAAACATTCAGTACTTC
CDR3aa: CASSLSPWEAKNIQYF

abundance: few
d_gene: TRBD1
j_gene: TRBJ1-6
v_gene: TRBV20-1
CDR3nt: TGCAGTGCTAGAGACAAACAGGGGATGCATTCACCCCTCCACTTT
CDR3aa: CSARDKQGMHSPLHF

abundance: .
d_gene: TRBD2
j_gene: TRBJ2-3
v_gene: TRBV5-4
CDR3nt: TGTGCCAGCAGCTCGTTGACTAGCGGGGCTAACACAGATACGCAGTATTTT
CDR3aa: CASSSLTSGANTDTQYF

abundance: few
d_gene: .
j_gene: TRBJ1-1
v_gene: TRBV3-1
CDR3nt: TGTGCCAGCAGCCGACCCATGAACACTGAAGCTTTCTTT
CDR3aa: CASSRPMNTEAFF

abundance: few
d_gene: .
j_gene: TRBJ1-2
v_gene: TRBV7-9
CDR3nt: TGTGCCAGCAGCAAGCCCCCCGACACGGGTGGCTATGGCTACACCTTC
CDR3aa: CASSKPPDTGGYGYTF

abundance: .
d_gene: .
j_gene: TRBJ1-2
v_gene: TRBV5-1
CDR3nt: TGCGCCAGCAGCTTGTCTCGACAGAGCAGTGGTGGCTACACCTTC
CDR3aa: CASSLSRQSSGGYTF

abundance: few
d_gene: TRBD1
j_gene: TRBJ1-6
v_gene: TRBV7-6
CDR3nt: TGTGCCAGCAGCTTAGCGGACAGGGGAAATTCACCCCTCCACTTT
CDR3aa: CASSLADRGNSPLHF

abundance: few
d_gene: TRBD2
j_gene: TRBJ2-5
v_gene: TRBV6-1
CDR3nt: TGTGCCAGCAGTGTCAGCGGGGGCCAAGAGACCCAGTACTTC
CDR3aa: CASSVSGGQETQYF

abundance: many
d_gene: .
j_gene: TRBJ2-3
v_gene: TRBV20-1
CDR3nt: TGCAGTGCTAGCATCATCGGGAGCACAGATACGCAGTATTTT
CDR3aa: CSASIIGSTDTQYF

abundance: few
d_gene: TRBD1
j_gene: TRBJ2-1
v_gene: TRBV7-2
CDR3nt: TGTGCCAGCAGCTTAGGGACAGGGGGCTGGGATGAGCAGTTCTTC
CDR3aa: CASSLGTGGWDEQFF

abundance: many
d_gene: .
j_gene: TRBJ1-1
v_gene: TRBV12-3/TRBV12-4
CDR3nt: TGTGCCAGCAGTTACACCCCCCAGACGAACATGAACACTGAAGCTTTCTTT
CDR3aa: CASSYTPQTNMNTEAFF

abundance: few
d_gene: TRBD1
j_gene: TRBJ2-3
v_gene: TRBV28
CDR3nt: TGTGCCAGCCCTCCGGCCGCGGGACAGGGTTTTCCAGATACGCAGTATTTT
CDR3aa: CASPPAAGQGFPDTQYF

abundance: few
d_gene: .
j_gene: TRBJ1-1
v_gene: TRBV15
CDR3nt: TGTGCCACCAGCAGAGCCGGGGGGAGGGATGTGAGGAGCACTGAAGCTTTCTTT
CDR3aa: CATSRAGGRDVRSTEAFF

abundance: many
d_gene: .
j_gene: TRBJ1-5
v_gene: TRBV11-2
CDR3nt: TGTGCCAGCAGCTTAGAGGGGGTTCAGCCCCAGCATTTT
CDR3aa: CASSLEGVQPQHF

abundance: many
d_gene: TRBD2
j_gene: TRBJ2-1
v_gene: TRBV11-2
CDR3nt: TGTGCCAGCAGCCTACCAGCGGGGATAGAGCAGTTCTTC
CDR3aa: CASSLPAGIEQFF

abundance: few
d_gene: TRBD1
j_gene: TRBJ2-3
v_gene: TRBV5-1
CDR3nt: TGCGCCAGCAGCCCGAGACAGGGTTCGGGCACAGATACGCAGTATTTT
CDR3aa: CASSPRQGSGTDTQYF

abundance: few
d_gene: .
j_gene: TRBJ2-7
v_gene: TRBV20-1
CDR3nt: TGCAGTGCTAGCCCTCCGGGACGGGGGATTGTTGAGCAGTACTTC
CDR3aa: CSASPPGRGIVEQYF

abundance: .
d_gene: TRBD1
j_gene: TRBJ1-2
v_gene: TRBV19
CDR3nt: TGTGCCAGTAGTGCCGGACAGGAGTTAATCTATGGCTACACCTTC
CDR3aa: CASSAGQELIYGYTF

abundance: .
d_gene: TRBD1
j_gene: TRBJ1-4
v_gene: TRBV6-1
CDR3nt: TGTGCCAGCAGTGAAGTTCCGGGACAGGGCAGGCAAAAACTGTTTTTT
CDR3aa: CASSEVPGQGRQKLFF

abundance: .
d_gene: .
j_gene: TRBJ2-1
v_gene: TRBV20-1
CDR3nt: TGCAGTGCCCGGGAACAAGGGGCAATCAATGGGCAGTTCTTC
CDR3aa: CSAREQGAINGQFF

abundance: .
d_gene: .
j_gene: TRBJ2-6
v_gene: TRBV10-3
CDR3nt: TGTGCCACCACTGGACAGTCGAAGGAGGGGGCCAACGTCCTGACTTTC
CDR3aa: CATTGQSKEGANVLTF

abundance: many
d_gene: .
j_gene: TRBJ1-1
v_gene: TRBV2
CDR3nt: TGTGCCGCGCGAGGGGACTTGAACACTGAAGCTTTCTTT
CDR3aa: CAARGDLNTEAFF

abundance: many
d_gene: .
j_gene: TRBJ1-2
v_gene: TRBV11-2
CDR3nt: TGTGCCAGCAGCTTGATGACAGGCTATGGCTACACCTTC
CDR3aa: CASSLMTGYGYTF

abundance: few
d_gene: .
j_gene: TRBJ2-5
v_gene: TRBV5-1
CDR3nt: TGCGCCAGCAGCCCAAGGACAGAAGAGACCCAGTACTTC
CDR3aa: CASSPRTEETQYF

abundance: .
d_gene: .
j_gene: TRBJ1-4
v_gene: TRBV6-1
CDR3nt: TGTGCCAGCAGTTTAGCGAGGGAAAAACTGTTTTTT
CDR3aa: CASSLAREKLFF

abundance: many
d_gene: .
j_gene: TRBJ2-5
v_gene: TRBV3-1
CDR3nt: TGTGCCAGCAGCCAACAAGGACTCGAAGAGACCCAGTACTTC
CDR3aa: CASSQQGLEETQYF